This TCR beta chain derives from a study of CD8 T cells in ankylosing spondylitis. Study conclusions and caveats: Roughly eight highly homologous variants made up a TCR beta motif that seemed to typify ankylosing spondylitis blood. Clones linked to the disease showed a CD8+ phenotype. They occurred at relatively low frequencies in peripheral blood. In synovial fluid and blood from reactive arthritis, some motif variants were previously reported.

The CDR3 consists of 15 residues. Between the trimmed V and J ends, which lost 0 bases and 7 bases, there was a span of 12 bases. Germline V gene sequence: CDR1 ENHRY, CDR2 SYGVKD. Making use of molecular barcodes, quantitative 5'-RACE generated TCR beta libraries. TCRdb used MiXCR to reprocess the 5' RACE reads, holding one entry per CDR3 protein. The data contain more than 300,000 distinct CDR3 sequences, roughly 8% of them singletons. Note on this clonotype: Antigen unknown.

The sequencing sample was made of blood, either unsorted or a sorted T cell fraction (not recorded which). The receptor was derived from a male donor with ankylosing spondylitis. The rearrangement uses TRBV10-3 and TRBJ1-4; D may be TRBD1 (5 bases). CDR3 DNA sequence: TGTGCCATCAGTGAGTCGGAGGGGCGGAGTGAAAAACTGTTTTTT. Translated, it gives CAISESEGRSEKLFF.